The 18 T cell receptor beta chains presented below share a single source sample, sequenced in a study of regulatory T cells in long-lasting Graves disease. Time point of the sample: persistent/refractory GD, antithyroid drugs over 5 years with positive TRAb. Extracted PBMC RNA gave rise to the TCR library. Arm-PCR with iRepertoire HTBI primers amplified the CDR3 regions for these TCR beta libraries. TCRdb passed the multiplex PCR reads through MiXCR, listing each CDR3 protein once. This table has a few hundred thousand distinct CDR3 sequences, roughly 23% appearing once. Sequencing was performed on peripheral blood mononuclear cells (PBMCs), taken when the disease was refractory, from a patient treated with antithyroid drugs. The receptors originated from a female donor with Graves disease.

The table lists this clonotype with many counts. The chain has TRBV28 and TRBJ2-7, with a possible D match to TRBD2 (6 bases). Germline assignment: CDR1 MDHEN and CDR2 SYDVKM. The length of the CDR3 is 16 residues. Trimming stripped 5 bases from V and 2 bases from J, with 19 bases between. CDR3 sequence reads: CASSPRGDGEAYEQYF. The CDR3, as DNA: TGTGCCAGCAGTCCTAGAGGGGACGGGGAGGCCTACGAGCAGTACTTC.

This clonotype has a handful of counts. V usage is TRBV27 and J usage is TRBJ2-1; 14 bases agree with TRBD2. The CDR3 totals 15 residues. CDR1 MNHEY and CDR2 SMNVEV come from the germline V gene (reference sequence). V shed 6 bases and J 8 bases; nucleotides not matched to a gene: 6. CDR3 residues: CASSSGTSGSDEQFF. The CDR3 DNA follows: TGTGCCAGCAGCTCAGGGACTAGCGGGAGTGATGAGCAGTTCTTC.

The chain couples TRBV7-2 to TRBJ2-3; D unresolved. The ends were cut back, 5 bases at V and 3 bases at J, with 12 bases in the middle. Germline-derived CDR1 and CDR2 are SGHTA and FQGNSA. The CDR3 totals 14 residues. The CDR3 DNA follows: TGTGCCAGCAGCCCTCCCGATGCGACAGATACGCAGTATTTT. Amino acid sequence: CASSPPDATDTQYF.

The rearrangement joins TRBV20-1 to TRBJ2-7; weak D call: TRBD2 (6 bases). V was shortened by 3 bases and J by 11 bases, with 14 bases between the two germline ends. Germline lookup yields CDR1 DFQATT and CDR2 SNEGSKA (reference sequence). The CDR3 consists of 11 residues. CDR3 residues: CSASGTGEEYF. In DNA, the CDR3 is TGCAGTGCTAGTGGGACGGGGGAGGAGTACTTC.

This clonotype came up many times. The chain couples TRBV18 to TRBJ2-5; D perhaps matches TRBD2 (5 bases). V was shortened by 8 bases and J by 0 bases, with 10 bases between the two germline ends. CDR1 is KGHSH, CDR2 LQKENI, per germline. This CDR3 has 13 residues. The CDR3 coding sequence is TGTGCCAGCAGCCCGGGGTACCAAGAGACCCAGTACTTC. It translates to CASSPGYQETQYF.

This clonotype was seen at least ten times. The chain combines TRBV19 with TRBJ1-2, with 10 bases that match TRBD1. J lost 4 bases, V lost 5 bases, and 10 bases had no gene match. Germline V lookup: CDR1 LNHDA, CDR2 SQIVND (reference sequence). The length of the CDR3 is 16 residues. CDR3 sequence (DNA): TGTGCCAGTAGTCCCCCCCGGGACAGGGGCGGCTATGGCTACACCTTC. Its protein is CASSPPRDRGGYGYTF.

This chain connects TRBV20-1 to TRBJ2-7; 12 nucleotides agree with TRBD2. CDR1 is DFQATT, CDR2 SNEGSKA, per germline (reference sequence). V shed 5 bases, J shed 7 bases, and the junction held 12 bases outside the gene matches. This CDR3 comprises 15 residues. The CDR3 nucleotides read TGCAGTGCTGTTGAACTAGCGGGAGGAGTAGTAGAGCAGTACTTC. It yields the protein CSAVELAGGVVEQYF.

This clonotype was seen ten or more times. CDR3 sequence: CSASTHSYEQYF. The CDR3 DNA sequence: TGCAGTGCTAGTACGCACTCCTACGAGCAGTACTTC. The rearrangement links TRBV20-1 to TRBJ2-7, with D unclear. The CDR3 covers 12 residues. V was clipped by 3 bases and J by 0 bases, with 6 bases between them. From germline, CDR1 is DFQATT and CDR2 SNEGSKA (reference sequence).

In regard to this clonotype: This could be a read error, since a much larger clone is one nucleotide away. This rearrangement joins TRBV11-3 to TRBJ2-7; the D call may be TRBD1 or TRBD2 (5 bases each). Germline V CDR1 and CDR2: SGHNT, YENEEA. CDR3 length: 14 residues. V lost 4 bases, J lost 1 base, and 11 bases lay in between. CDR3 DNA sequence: TGTGCCAGCAGCTCCCGGGACGGTTCCTACGAGCAGTACTTC. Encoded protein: CASSSRDGSYEQYF.

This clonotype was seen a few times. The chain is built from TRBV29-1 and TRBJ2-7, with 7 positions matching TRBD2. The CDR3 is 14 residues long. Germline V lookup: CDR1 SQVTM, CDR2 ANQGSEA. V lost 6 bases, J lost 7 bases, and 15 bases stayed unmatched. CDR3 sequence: CSVRGLPDMDEQYF. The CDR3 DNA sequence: TGCAGCGTGCGGGGACTACCCGACATGGATGAGCAGTACTTC.

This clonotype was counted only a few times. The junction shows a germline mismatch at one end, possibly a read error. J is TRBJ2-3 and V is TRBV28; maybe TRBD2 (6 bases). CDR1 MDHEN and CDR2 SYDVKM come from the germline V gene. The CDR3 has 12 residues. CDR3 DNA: TGTGCCAGCAGTTTTTCCGGTGTGGCGGGGAATTTT. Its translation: CASSFSGVAGNF.

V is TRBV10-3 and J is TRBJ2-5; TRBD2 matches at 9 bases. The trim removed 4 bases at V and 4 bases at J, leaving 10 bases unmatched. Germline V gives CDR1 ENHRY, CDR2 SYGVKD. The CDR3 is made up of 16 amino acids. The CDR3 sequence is CAISGETSGEVETQYF. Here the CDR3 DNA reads TGTGCCATCAGTGGCGAGACTAGCGGAGAGGTAGAGACCCAGTACTTC.

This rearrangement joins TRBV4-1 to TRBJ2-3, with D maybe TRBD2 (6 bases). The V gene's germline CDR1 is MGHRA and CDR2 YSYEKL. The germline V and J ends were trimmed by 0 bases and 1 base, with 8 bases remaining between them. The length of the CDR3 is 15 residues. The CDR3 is CASSQDPGGTDTQYF. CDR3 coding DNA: TGCGCCAGCAGCCAAGATCCGGGAGGCACAGATACGCAGTATTTT.

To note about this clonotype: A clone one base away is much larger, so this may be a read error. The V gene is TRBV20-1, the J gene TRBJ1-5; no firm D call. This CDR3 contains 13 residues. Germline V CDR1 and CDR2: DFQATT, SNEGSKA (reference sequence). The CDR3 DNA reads TGCAGTGCTAGTCATCCTAGCAATCAGTCCCAGCATTTT. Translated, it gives CSASHPSNQSQHF.

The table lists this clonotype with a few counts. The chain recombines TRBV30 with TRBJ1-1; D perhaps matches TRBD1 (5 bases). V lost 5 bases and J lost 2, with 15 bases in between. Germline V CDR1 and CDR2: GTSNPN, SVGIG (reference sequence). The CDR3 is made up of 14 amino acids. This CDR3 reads CAWGKGHKNTEAFF. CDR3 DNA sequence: TGTGCCTGGGGCAAAGGACATAAAAACACTGAAGCTTTCTTT.

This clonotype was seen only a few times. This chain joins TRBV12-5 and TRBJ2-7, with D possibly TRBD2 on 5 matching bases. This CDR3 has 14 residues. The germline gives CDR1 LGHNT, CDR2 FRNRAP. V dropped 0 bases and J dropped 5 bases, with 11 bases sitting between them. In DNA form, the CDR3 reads TGTGCTAGTGGTTTGGTACGGACTTCTCACGAGCAGTACTTC. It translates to CASGLVRTSHEQYF.

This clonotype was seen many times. The CDR3 is CASSAPGQGTYEQYF. DNA for the CDR3: TGTGCCAGCAGTGCACCGGGACAGGGGACCTACGAGCAGTACTTC. The chain is built from TRBV28 and TRBJ2-7; 10 bases agree with TRBD1. The CDR3 sequence is 15 residues long. V lost 5 bases and J lost 2; bases outside the gene matches: 6. CDR1 and CDR2 (germline): MDHEN, SYDVKM.

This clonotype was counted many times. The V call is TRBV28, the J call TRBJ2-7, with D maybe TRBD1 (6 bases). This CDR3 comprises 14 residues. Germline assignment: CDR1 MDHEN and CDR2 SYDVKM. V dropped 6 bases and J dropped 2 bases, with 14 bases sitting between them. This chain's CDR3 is CASRTAGTTYEQYF. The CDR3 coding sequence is TGTGCCAGCAGAACGGCCGGGACAACCTACGAGCAGTACTTC. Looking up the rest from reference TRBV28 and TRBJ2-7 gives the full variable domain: DVKVTQSSRYLVKRTGEKVFLECVQDMDHENMFWYRQDPGLGLRLIYFSYDVKMKEKGDIPEGYSVSREKKERFSLILESASTNQTSMYLCASRTAGTTYEQYFGPGTRLTVT.